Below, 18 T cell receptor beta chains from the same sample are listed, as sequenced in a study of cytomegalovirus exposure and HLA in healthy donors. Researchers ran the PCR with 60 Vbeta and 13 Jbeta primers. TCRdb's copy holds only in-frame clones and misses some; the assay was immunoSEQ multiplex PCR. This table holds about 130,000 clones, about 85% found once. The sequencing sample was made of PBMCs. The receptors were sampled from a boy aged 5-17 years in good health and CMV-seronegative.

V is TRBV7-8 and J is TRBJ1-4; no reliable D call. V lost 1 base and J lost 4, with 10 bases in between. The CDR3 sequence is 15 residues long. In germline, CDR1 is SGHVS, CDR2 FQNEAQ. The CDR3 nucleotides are TGTGCCAGCAGCTTAGTACGAGGGTATAATGAAAAACTGTTTTTT. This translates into CASSLVRGYNEKLFF.

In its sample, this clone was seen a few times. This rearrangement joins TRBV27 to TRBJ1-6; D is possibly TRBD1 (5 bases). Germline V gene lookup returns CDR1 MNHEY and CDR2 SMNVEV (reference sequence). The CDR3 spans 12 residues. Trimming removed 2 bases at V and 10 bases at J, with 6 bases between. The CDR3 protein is CASSLPGSPLHF. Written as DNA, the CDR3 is TGTGCCAGCAGTTTACCAGGGTCACCCCTCCACTTT.

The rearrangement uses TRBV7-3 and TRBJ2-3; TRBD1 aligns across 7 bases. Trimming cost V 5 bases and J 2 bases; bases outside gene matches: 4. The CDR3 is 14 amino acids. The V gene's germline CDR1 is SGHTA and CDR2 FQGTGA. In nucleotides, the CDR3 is TGTGCCAGCAGCCCCGGACAGGCCACAGATACGCAGTATTTT. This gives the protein CASSPGQATDTQYF.

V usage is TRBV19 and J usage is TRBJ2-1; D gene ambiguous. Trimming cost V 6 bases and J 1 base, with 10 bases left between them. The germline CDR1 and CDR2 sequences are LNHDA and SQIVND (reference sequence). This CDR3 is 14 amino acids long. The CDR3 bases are TGTGCCAGTAGCGGCGGCGTATCCTACAATGAGCAGTTCTTC. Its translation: CASSGGVSYNEQFF.

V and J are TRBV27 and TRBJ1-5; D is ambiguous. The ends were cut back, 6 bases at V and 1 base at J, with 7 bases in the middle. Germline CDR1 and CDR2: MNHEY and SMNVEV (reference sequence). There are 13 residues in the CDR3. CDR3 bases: TGTGCCAGCAGCTTGTTCAGCAATCAGCCCCAGCATTTT. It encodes CASSLFSNQPQHF.

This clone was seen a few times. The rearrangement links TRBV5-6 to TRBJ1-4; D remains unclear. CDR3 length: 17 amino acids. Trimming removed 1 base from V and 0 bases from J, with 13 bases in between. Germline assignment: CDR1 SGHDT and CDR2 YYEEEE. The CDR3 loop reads CASSLRRAAATNEKLFF. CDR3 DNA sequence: TGTGCCAGCAGCTTGCGAAGAGCCGCCGCAACTAATGAAAAACTGTTTTTT.

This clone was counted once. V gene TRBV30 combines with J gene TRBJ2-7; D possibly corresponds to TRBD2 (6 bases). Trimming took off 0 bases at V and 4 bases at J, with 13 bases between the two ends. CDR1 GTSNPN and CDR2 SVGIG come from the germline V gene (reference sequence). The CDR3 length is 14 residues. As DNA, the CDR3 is TGTGCCTGGAGTGTCTCCCCGGGAGAGTACGAGCAGTACTTC. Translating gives CAWSVSPGEYEQYF.

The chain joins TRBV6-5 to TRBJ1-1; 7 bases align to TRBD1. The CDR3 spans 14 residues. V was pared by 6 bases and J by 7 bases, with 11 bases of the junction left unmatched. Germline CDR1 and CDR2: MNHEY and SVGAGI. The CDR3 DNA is TGTGCCAGCAGCTACAGGGGTCGGAGTGGTGAAGCTTTCTTT. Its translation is CASSYRGRSGEAFF.

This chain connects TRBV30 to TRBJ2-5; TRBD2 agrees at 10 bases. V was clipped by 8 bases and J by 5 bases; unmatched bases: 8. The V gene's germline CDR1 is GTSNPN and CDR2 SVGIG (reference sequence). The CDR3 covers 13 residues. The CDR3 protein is CASSLAGRETQYF. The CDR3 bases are TGTGCCAGCTCACTAGCGGGAAGGGAGACCCAGTACTTC. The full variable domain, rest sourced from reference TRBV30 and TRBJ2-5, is SQTIHQWPATLVQPVGSPLSLECTVEGTSNPNLYWYRQAAGRGLQLLFYSVGIGQISSEVPQNLSASRPQDRQFILSSKKLLLSDSGFYLCASSLAGRETQYFGPGTRLLVL.

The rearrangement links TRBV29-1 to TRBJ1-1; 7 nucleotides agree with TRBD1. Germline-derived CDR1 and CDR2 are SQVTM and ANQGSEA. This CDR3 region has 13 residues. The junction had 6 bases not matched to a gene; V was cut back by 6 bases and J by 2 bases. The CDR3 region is CSVGTASNTEAFF. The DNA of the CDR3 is TGCAGCGTCGGGACAGCTTCTAACACTGAAGCTTTCTTT.

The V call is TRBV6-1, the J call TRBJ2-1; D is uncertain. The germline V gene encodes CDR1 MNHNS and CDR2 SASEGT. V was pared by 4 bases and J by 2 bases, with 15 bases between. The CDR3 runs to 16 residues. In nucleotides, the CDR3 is TGTGCCAGCAGTGTGAGGATCCAGAGCCCCTACAATGAGCAGTTCTTC. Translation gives CASSVRIQSPYNEQFF.

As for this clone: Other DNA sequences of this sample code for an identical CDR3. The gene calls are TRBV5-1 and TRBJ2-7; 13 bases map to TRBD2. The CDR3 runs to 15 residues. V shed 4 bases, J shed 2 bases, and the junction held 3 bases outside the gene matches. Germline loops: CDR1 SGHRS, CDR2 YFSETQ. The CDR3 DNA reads TGCGCCAGCAGCGCAGGACTAGCGGGGGCCTACGAGCAGTACTTC. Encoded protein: CASSAGLAGAYEQYF.

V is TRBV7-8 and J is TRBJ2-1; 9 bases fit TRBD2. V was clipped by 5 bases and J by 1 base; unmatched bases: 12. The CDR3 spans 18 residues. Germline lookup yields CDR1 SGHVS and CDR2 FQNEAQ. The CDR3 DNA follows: TGTGCCAGCAGCCCGGCGGGGGTAGCGGGAGTTTCCTACAATGAGCAGTTCTTC. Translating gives CASSPAGVAGVSYNEQFF.

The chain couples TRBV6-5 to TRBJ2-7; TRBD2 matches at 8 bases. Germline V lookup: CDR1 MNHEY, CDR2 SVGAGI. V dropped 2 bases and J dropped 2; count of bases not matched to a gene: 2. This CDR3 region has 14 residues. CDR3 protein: CASSYPGLAYEQYF. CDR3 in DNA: TGTGCCAGCAGTTACCCGGGACTAGCCTACGAGCAGTACTTC.

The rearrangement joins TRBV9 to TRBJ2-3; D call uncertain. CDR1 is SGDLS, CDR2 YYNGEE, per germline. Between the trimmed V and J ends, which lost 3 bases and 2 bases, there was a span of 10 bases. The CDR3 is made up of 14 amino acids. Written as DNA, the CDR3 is TGTGCCAGCAGCGCTGGGCAACCCACAGATACGCAGTATTTT. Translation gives CASSAGQPTDTQYF.

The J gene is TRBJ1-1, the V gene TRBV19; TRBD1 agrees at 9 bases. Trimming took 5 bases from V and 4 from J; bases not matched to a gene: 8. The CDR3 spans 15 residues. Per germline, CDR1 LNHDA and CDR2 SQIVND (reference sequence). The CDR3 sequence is CASSSYGTGITEAFF. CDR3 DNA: TGTGCCAGTAGTTCCTACGGGACAGGGATCACTGAAGCTTTCTTT.

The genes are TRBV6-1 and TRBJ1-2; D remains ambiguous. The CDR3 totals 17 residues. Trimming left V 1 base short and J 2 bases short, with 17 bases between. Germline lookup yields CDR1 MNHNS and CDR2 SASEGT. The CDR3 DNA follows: TGTGCCAGCAGTGAAGTTCTGGAACAGCTTATAAACTATGGCTACACCTTC. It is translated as CASSEVLEQLINYGYTF.

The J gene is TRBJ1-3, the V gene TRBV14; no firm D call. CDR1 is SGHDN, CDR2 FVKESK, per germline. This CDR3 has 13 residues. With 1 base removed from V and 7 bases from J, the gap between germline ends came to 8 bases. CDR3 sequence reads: CASSQGAVNTIYF. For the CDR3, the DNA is TGTGCCAGCAGCCAAGGTGCGGTTAACACCATATATTTT.